These T cell receptor beta chains were read from a single sample in a study of human T cells and chemical hapten exposure. TCRdb ran MiXCR on the RACE reads and lists one entry per CDR3 protein. The repertoire holds tens of thousands of distinct CDR3 sequences, with 9.5% to 15% as singletons. The specimen comprised whole blood, sampled in connection with sensitization to the hapten diphenylcyclopropenone (DPC). Receptors were obtained from a woman aged 25 to 39 with alopecia areata. Some clones in this sample may be carry-over from other donors' samples. CDR3s include the opening cysteine and the closing phenylalanine or tryptophan. The order of the fields is clone size, J gene, D gene, V gene, CDR3 protein, CDR3 DNA. A D gene is named only where the DNA matches it firmly. A clone size is listed for some rows: how often the clone was seen (once, few, many), or a class if it is expanded.

size: NA
J: TRBJ1-4
D: NA
V: TRBV29-1
CDR3: CSVARGYNEKLFF
DNA: TGCAGCGTTGCCAGGGGCTATAATGAAAAACTGTTTTTT

size: few
J: TRBJ2-2
D: NA
V: TRBV9
CDR3: CASSVTVPGELFF
DNA: TGTGCCAGCAGTGTCACCGTCCCCGGGGAGCTGTTTTTT

size: many
J: TRBJ2-3
D: NA
V: TRBV29-1
CDR3: CSVGPSTDTQYF
DNA: TGCAGCGTTGGCCCTAGCACAGATACGCAGTATTTT

size: many
J: TRBJ1-5
D: NA
V: TRBV20-1
CDR3: CSAREWGIGQPQHF
DNA: TGCAGTGCTAGGGAATGGGGGATCGGTCAGCCCCAGCATTTT

size: NA
J: TRBJ2-1
D: NA
V: TRBV7-2
CDR3: CASSPLGLNEQFF
DNA: TGTGCCAGCAGCCCCCTAGGTTTAAATGAGCAGTTCTTC

size: many
J: TRBJ2-2
D: NA
V: TRBV11-2
CDR3: CASRDGTYELGTGELFF
DNA: TGTGCCAGCAGGGACGGGACTTACGAACTGGGGACCGGGGAGCTGTTTTTT

size: many
J: TRBJ2-7
D: NA
V: TRBV6-1
CDR3: CASSAGGGYEQYF
DNA: TGTGCCAGCAGTGCTGGAGGGGGCTACGAGCAGTACTTC

size: NA
J: TRBJ2-3
D: NA
V: TRBV6-1
CDR3: CASRTTPGDTQYF
DNA: TGTGCCAGCAGAACCACCCCCGGGGACACGCAGTATTTT

size: many
J: TRBJ2-2
D: TRBD2
V: TRBV7-9
CDR3: CASSQRGTRLTGELFF
DNA: TGTGCCAGCAGCCAGCGGGGGACTAGATTGACCGGGGAGCTGTTTTTT

size: many
J: TRBJ2-3
D: NA
V: TRBV6-4
CDR3: CASSDTKSGDTQYF
DNA: TGTGCCAGCAGTGACACCAAATCCGGAGATACGCAGTATTTT

size: NA
J: TRBJ1-1
D: NA
V: TRBV6-2/TRBV6-3
CDR3: CASRQSNPGVLSNTEAFF
DNA: TGTGCCAGCAGACAAAGCAATCCAGGGGTTCTATCGAACACTGAAGCTTTCTTT

size: NA
J: TRBJ1-2
D: TRBD1
V: TRBV20-1
CDR3: CSTKQGDRYGYTF
DNA: TGCAGTACCAAACAGGGGGATCGCTATGGCTACACCTTC

size: many
J: TRBJ2-1
D: TRBD2
V: TRBV7-8
CDR3: CASSLTSGRYYNEQFF
DNA: TGTGCCAGCAGCTTAACTAGCGGGAGATACTACAATGAGCAGTTCTTC

size: NA
J: TRBJ2-5
D: NA
V: TRBV5-4
CDR3: CASSATGSVIIETQYF
DNA: TGTGCCAGCAGCGCCACAGGGTCAGTCATAATCGAGACCCAGTACTTC

size: many
J: TRBJ2-2
D: NA
V: TRBV19
CDR3: CASSRTTNTGELFF
DNA: TGTGCCAGCTCAAGGACAACGAACACCGGGGAGCTGTTTTTT

size: many
J: TRBJ2-3
D: TRBD1
V: TRBV12-3/TRBV12-4
CDR3: CASTGDRPTDTQYF
DNA: TGTGCCAGCACCGGGGACAGACCCACAGATACGCAGTATTTT

size: NA
J: TRBJ2-1
D: NA
V: TRBV11-2
CDR3: CASSSPSRVPTNEQFF
DNA: TGTGCCAGCAGCTCACCCTCGCGGGTCCCAACCAATGAGCAGTTCTTC

size: many
J: TRBJ2-5
D: TRBD2
V: TRBV24-1
CDR3: CATSDGTSGSWTQYF
DNA: TGTGCCACCAGTGACGGGACTAGCGGTTCATGGACCCAGTACTTC

size: NA
J: TRBJ1-1
D: NA
V: TRBV30
CDR3: CAYSLELEAFF
DNA: TGTGCCTATTCCCTGGAACTCGAAGCTTTCTTT

size: few
J: TRBJ2-5
D: NA
V: TRBV18
CDR3: CASSPLTTEKTYQETQYF
DNA: TGTGCCAGCTCACCGCTCACCACCGAGAAGACCTATCAAGAGACCCAGTACTTC

size: NA
J: TRBJ2-1
D: TRBD1
V: TRBV5-5
CDR3: CASSLLSGRMTGEFF
DNA: TGTGCCAGCAGCTTGCTTTCGGGACGAATGACAGGGGAATTCTTC

size: many
J: TRBJ2-3
D: NA
V: TRBV5-1
CDR3: CASSLPDVTDTQYF
DNA: TGCGCCAGCAGCCTACCGGACGTCACAGATACGCAGTATTTT

size: few
J: TRBJ2-3
D: NA
V: TRBV5-5
CDR3: CASSILDTDTDTQYF
DNA: TGTGCCAGCAGCATCCTAGACACCGACACAGATACGCAGTATTTT

size: few
J: TRBJ2-2
D: NA
V: TRBV18
CDR3: CATRNAQNTGELFF
DNA: TGTGCCACCCGGAATGCGCAGAACACCGGGGAGCTGTTTTTT

size: many
J: TRBJ2-7
D: NA
V: TRBV28
CDR3: CASRKGWGLSYEQYF
DNA: TGTGCCAGCAGGAAAGGATGGGGACTCTCCTACGAGCAGTACTTC